This is a list of T cell receptor beta chains from one sample in a study of shared clonotypes between healthy human individuals. Method: immunoSEQ multiplex PCR; TCRdb's copy keeps in-frame clones and lacks some. The sample contains about 1.1 million clones, 77% of which appear only once. The sample consisted of memory CD4+ T cells from PBMCs. Receptors originate from a man in his late teens or twenties in good health. Some clones in this sample may be carry-over from other donors' samples. CDR3s include the opening cysteine and the closing phenylalanine or tryptophan. Each record gives: V gene, J gene, CDR3 protein.

TRBV11-2,TRBJ2-6,CASGDSGANVLTF
TRBV29-1,TRBJ2-7,CSAESTGYEQYF
TRBV29-1,TRBJ1-1,CSVEDRNLMNTEAFF
TRBV27,TRBJ1-5,CASSLLGIASNQPQHF
TRBV5-8,TRBJ2-6,CASSLAGAEDSGANVLTF
TRBV5-1,TRBJ2-1,CASSSSSYNEQFF
TRBV5-6,TRBJ2-1,CASSLYSSRPLYNEQFF
TRBV6-1,TRBJ1-4,CASRWDRSREKLFF
TRBV30,TRBJ2-7,CAWRGTGVSEQYF
TRBV28,TRBJ2-1,CASSLYGGYNEQFF
TRBV5-1,TRBJ2-3,CASSPDNTQYF